The subject of this entry is one T cell receptor beta chain. The record originates from a study of blood T cell repertoires in COVID-19. Methods used by the authors: Cell counts per sample came from amplifying reference gene primers. Sequenced by immunoSEQ multiplex PCR; TCRdb stores in-frame clones only, minus some. D and trimming come from the DNA, and the V and J calls and clone size come from that table. The table shows about 270,000 clones, with roughly 91% occurring only once. This CDR3 is 16 amino acids long. Trimming took 1 base from V and 7 from J; bases not matched to a gene: 12. Germline V CDR1 and CDR2: SGHTA, FQGNSA. Each participant's cohort was designated according to participant-reported clinical history.

This TCR came from a woman between 55 and 75 years old who had recovered from COVID-19. The specimen sequenced was PBMCs or T cells enriched from blood (not recorded which). This chain links TRBV7-2 with TRBJ2-7; 8 bases agree with TRBD2. CDR3 sequence: CASSLDSWDTGGEQYF. For the CDR3, the DNA is TGTGCCAGCAGCTTAGATTCGTGGGACACGGGGGGGGAGCAGTACTTC. Drawing the rest from reference TRBV7-2 and TRBJ2-7, the complete variable domain is GAGVSQSPSNKVTEKGKDVELRCDPISGHTALYWYRQSLGQGLEFLIYFQGNSAPDKSGLPSDRFSAERTGGSVSTLTIQRTQQEDSAVYLCASSLDSWDTGGEQYFGPGTRLTVT.